This TCR beta chain was profiled in a study of OX40 agonist ivuxolimab in advanced cancers. Turning to the study itself: Patients were given ivuxolimab, an antibody that agonizes OX40 (CD134). 40% to 50% of patients had received prior checkpoint inhibitor therapy.

The germline V gene encodes CDR1 LGHNA and CDR2 YSLEER. Trimming stripped 0 bases from V and 2 bases from J, with 13 bases between. The CDR3 is 16 residues long. Generated by immunoSEQ multiplex PCR, the TCRdb table keeps only in-frame clones and is missing some. The sample shows just under 85,000 clones, 75% to 90% of them seen only once. The sequence was collected from an adult with an advanced solid tumor such as melanoma, head and neck, liver or kidney cancer. Here the sequenced sample was CD4+ or CD8+ T cells sorted from blood, taken in a trial of the OX40 agonist ivuxolimab. The rearrangement links TRBV4-3 to TRBJ1-2; no definite D call. The CDR3 region has the DNA TGCGCCAGCAGCCAAGATTCCGGCCGCGGGAACTATGGCTACACCTTC. As protein: CASSQDSGRGNYGYTF.